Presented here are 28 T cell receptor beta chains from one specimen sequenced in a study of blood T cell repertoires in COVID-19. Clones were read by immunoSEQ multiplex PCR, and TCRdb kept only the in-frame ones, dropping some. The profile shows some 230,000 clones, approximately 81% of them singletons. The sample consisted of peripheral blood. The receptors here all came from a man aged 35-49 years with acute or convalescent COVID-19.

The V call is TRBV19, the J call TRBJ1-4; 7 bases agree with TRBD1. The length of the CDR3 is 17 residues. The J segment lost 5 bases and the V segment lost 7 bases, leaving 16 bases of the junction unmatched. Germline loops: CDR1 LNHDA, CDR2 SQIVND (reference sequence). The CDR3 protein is CASNGRIIGGGNEKLFF. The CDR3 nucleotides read TGTGCCAGTAACGGGCGGATCATAGGAGGGGGCAATGAAAAACTGTTTTTT.

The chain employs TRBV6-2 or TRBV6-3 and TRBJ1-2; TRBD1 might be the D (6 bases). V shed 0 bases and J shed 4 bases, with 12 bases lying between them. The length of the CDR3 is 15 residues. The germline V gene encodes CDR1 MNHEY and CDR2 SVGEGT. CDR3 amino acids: CASSYSRGEVYGYTF. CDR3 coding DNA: TGTGCCAGCAGTTACTCCAGGGGAGAGGTCTATGGCTACACCTTC.

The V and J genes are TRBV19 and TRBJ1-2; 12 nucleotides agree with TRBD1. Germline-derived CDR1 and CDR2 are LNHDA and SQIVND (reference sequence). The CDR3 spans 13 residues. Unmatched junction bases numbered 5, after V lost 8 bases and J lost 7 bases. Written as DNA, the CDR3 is TGTGCCAGTGGGGACAGGGGGCTATCTGGCTACACCTTC. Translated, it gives CASGDRGLSGYTF.

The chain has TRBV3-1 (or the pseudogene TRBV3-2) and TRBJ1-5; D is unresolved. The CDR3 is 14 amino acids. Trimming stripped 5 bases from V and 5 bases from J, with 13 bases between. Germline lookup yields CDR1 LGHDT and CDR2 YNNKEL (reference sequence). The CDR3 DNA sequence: TGTGCCAGCAGCGGCGGGAGGTCTCATCAGCCCCAGCATTTT. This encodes CASSGGRSHQPQHF.

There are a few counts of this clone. In nucleotides, the CDR3 is TGTGCCAGCAGTTACGATACTCAGGACACTGAAGCTTTCTTT. Amino acid sequence: CASSYDTQDTEAFF. The chain carries TRBV6-5 and TRBJ1-1; D ambiguous. CDR1 is MNHEY, CDR2 SVGAGI, per germline. The length of the CDR3 is 14 residues. Trimming took off 2 bases at V and 3 bases at J, with 10 bases between the two ends.

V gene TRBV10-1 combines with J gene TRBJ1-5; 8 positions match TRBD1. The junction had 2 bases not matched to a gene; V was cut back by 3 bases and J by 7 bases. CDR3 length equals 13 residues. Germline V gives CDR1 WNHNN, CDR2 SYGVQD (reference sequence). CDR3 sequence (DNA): TGCGCCAGCAGTGAACAGGGGGGACAGCCCCAGCATTTT. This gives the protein CASSEQGGQPQHF.

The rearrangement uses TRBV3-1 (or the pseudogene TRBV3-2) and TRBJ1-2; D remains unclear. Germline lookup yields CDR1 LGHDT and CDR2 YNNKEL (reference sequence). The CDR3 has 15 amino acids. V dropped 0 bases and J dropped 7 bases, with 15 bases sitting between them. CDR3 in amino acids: CASSQDHAVPSGYTF. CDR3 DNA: TGTGCCAGCAGCCAAGATCATGCAGTCCCATCTGGCTACACCTTC.

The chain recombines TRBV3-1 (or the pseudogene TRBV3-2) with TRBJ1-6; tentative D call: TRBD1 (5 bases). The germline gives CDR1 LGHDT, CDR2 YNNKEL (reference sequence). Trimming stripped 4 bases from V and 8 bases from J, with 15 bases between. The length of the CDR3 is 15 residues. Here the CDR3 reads CASSPRGRADSPLHF. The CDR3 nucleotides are TGTGCCAGCAGCCCAAGGGGCAGGGCCGATTCACCCCTCCACTTT.

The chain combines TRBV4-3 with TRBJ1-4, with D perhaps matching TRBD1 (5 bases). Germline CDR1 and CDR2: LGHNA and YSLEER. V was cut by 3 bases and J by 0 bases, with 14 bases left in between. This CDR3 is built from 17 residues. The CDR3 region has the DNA TGCGCCAGCAGCCAGGAACCAAGGGGTGCAACTAATGAAAAACTGTTTTTT. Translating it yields CASSQEPRGATNEKLFF.

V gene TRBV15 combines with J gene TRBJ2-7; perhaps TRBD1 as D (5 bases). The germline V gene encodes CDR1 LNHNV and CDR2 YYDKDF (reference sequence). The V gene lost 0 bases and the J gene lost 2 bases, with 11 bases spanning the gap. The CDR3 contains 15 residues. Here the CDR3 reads CATSREGALAYEQYF. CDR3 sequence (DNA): TGTGCCACCAGCAGAGAAGGGGCGCTGGCCTACGAGCAGTACTTC.

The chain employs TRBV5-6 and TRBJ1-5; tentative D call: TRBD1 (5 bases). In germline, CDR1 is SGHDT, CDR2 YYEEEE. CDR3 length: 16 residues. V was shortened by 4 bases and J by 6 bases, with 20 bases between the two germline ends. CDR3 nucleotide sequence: TGTGCCAGCAGCCTTCTCGGGCCCCATAGGGGTCAGCCCCAGCATTTT. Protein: CASSLLGPHRGQPQHF.

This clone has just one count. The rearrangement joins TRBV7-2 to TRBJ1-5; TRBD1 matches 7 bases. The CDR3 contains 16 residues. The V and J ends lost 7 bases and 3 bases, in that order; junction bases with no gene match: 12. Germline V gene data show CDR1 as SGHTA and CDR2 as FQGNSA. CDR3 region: CASTPGTVWTNQPQHF. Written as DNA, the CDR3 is TGTGCCAGCACCCCAGGGACAGTCTGGACCAATCAGCCCCAGCATTTT.

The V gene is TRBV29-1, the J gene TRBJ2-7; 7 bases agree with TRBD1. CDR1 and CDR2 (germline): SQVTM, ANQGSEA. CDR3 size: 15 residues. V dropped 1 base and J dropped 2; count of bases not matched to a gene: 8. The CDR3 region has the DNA TGCAGCGTTGAAGGCCGGGACAGCGGACCCTACGAGCAGTACTTC. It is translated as CSVEGRDSGPYEQYF.

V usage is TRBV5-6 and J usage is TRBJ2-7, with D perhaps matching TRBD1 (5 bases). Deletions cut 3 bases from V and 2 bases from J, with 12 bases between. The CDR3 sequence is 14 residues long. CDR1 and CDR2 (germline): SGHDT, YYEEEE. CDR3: CASSSGPFPYEQYF. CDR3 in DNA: TGTGCCAGCAGCTCAGGGCCCTTTCCCTACGAGCAGTACTTC.

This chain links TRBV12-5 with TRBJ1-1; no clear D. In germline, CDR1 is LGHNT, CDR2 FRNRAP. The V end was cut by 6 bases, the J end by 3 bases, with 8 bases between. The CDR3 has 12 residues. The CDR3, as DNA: TGTGCTAGTGGAAAAGAGTACACTGAAGCTTTCTTT. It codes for CASGKEYTEAFF.

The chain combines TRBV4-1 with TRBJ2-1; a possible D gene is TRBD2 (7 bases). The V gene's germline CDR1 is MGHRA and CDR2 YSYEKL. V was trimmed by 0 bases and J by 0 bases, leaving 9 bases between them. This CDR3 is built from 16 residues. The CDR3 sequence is CASSQEGGASYNEQFF. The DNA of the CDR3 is TGCGCCAGCAGCCAAGAGGGGGGGGCCTCCTACAATGAGCAGTTCTTC.

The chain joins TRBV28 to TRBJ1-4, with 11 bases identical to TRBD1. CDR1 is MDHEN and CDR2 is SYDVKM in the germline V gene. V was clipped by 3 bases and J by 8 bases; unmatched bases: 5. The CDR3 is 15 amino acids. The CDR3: CASSFMGQGGEKLFF. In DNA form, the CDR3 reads TGTGCCAGCAGTTTTATGGGACAGGGGGGGGAAAAACTGTTTTTT.

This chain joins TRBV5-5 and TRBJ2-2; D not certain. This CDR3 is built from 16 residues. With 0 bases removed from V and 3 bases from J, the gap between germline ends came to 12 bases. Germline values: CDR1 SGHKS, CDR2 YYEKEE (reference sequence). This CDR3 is CASSLASSVYTGELFF. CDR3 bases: TGTGCCAGCAGCTTGGCGTCTAGTGTATACACCGGGGAGCTGTTTTTT.

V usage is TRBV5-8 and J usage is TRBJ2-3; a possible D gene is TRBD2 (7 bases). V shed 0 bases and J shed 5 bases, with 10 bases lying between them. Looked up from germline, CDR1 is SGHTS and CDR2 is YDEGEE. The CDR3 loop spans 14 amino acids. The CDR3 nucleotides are TGTGCCAGCAGCTTGGACAGGGAGGGAGATACGCAGTATTTT. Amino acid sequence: CASSLDREGDTQYF.

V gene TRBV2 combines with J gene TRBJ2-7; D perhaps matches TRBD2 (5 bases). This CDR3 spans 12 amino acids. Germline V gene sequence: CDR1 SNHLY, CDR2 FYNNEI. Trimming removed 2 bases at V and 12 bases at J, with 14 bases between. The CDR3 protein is CASSEIRRVLYF. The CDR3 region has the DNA TGTGCCAGCAGTGAAATTCGGCGGGTGCTGTACTTC.

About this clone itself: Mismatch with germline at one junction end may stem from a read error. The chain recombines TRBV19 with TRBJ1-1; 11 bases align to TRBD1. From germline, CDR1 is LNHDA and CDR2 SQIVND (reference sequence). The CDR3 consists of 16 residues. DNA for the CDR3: TGTGCCAGTAGCATAGGACAGGGGGCTGGTAACACTGAAGCTTTCTTT. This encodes CASSIGQGAGNTEAFF.

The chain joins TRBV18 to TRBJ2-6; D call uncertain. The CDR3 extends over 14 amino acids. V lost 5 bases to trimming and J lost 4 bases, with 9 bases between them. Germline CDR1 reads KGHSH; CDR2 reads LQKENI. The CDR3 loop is CASSAIQGANVLTF. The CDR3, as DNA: TGTGCCAGCTCAGCTATACAGGGGGCCAACGTCCTGACTTTC.

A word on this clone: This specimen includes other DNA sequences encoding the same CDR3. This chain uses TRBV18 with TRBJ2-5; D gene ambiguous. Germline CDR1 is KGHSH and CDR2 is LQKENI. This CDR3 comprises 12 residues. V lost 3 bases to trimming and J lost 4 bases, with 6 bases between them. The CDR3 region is CASSPSSETQYF. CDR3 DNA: TGTGCCAGCTCACCCAGTTCAGAGACCCAGTACTTC.

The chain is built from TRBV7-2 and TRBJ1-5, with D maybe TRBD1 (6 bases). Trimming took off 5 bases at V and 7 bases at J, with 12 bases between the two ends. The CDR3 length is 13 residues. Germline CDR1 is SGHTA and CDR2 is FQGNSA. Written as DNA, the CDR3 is TGTGCCAGCAGCCTCCTCGGGACACAGCCCCAGCATTTT. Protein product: CASSLLGTQPQHF.

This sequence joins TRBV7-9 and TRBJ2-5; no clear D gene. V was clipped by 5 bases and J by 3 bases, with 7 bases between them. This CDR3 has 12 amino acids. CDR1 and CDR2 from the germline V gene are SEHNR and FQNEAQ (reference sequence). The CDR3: CASSHSEETQYF. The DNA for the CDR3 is TGTGCCAGCAGCCACTCCGAAGAGACCCAGTACTTC.

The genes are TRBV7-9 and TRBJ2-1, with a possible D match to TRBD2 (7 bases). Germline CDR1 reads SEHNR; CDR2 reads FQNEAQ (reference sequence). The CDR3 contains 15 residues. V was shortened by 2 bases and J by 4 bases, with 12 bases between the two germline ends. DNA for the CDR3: TGTGCCAGCAGCTTAAGCGGGACACATTACAATGAGCAGTTCTTC. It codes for CASSLSGTHYNEQFF.

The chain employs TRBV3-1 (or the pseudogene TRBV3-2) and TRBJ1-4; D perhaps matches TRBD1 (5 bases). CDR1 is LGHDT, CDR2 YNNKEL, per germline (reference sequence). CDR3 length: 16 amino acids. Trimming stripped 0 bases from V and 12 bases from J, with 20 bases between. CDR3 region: CASSQDGGARWGELFF. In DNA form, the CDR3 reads TGTGCCAGCAGCCAAGATGGAGGGGCTCGGTGGGGTGAACTGTTTTTT.

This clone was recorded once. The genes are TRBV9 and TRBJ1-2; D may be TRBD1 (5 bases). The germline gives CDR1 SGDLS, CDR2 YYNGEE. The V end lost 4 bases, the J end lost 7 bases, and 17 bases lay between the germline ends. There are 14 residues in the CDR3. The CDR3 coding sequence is TGTGCCAGCAGCCCCGCCGCGGGGCCTCTTGGCTACACCTTC. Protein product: CASSPAAGPLGYTF.